This TCR beta chain appears in the sequencing data of a study of blood T cell repertoires in COVID-19. Study background: Sites across the United States, Italy and Spain contributed samples from acute and convalescent COVID-19. The cDNA or gDNA used as material had been derived from T cells, B-cell-depleted T cells, or PBMCs.

The study drew participants aged about 18 to 95 years from 20 to 30 US areas. CDR1 is SGHTA, CDR2 FQGNSA, per germline. The V gene lost 4 bases and the J gene lost 3 bases, with 13 bases spanning the gap. This CDR3 spans 14 amino acids. The method was immunoSEQ multiplex PCR; TCRdb's version includes in-frame clones alone and lacks a portion of them. Among about 300,000 clones listed, approximately 85% were seen once. The gene calls are TRBV7-2 and TRBJ2-7, with D perhaps TRBD2 (6 bases). The source is a young man who had recovered from COVID-19. Sequences were obtained from PBMCs or T cells enriched from blood (not recorded which). In DNA form, the CDR3 reads TGTGCCAGCAGCTCGGGGGTTTCCGTCTACGAGCAGTACTTC. It yields the protein CASSSGVSVYEQYF.